These 3 T cell receptor beta chains were sequenced from one sample in a study of PD-1 blockade in mismatch repair-deficient tumors. Clones were sequenced by immunoSEQ multiplex PCR, and TCRdb holds only the in-frame ones, with some missing. The sample shows roughly 50,000 clones, around 80% of them seen only once. Specimen: peripheral blood, collected 4 weeks after starting pembrolizumab. The receptors stem from an adult with mismatch repair-deficient cancer.

V gene TRBV5-4 combines with J gene TRBJ2-5, with D tentatively TRBD1 or TRBD2 (5 bases each). Germline CDR1 and CDR2: SGHNT and YYREEE (reference sequence). This CDR3 has 13 residues. V dropped 4 bases and J dropped 2 bases, with 9 bases sitting between them. The CDR3 DNA is TGTGCCAGCAGCCGGGACCCTCAAGAGACCCAGTACTTC. Its protein product is CASSRDPQETQYF.

Only a few counts were recorded for this clone. V gene TRBV4-2 combines with J gene TRBJ2-3, with 8 bases identical to TRBD2. V lost 0 bases and J lost 5; bases outside the gene matches: 7. The CDR3 is 16 amino acids. Looked up from germline, CDR1 is LGHNA and CDR2 is YNFKEQ. The CDR3 is CASSQDGAGEIDTQYF. CDR3 DNA sequence: TGTGCCAGCAGCCAAGATGGAGCGGGAGAAATAGATACGCAGTATTTT.

The V and J genes are TRBV9 and TRBJ2-3; 10 nucleotides align to TRBD2. V was clipped by 4 bases and J by 4 bases; unmatched bases: 9. Germline V gene data show CDR1 as SGDLS and CDR2 as YYNGEE. The CDR3 runs 16 residues. The CDR3 DNA follows: TGTGCCAGCAGCACGGGACTAGCGTCGTCGTCAGATACGCAGTATTTT. Translated, it gives CASSTGLASSSDTQYF.